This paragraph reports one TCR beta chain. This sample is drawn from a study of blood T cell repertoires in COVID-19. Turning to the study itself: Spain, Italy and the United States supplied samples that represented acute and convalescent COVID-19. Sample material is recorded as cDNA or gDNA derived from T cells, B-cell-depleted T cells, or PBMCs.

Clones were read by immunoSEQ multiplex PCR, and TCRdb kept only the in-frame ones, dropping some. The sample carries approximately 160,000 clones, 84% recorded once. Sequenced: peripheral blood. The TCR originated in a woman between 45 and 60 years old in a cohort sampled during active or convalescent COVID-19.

CDR3 coding DNA: TGTGCCAGCAGTTCGAATGGGGGACAGAGGGAGACCCAGTACTTC. Amino acid sequence: CASSSNGGQRETQYF. The chain recombines TRBV7-9 with TRBJ2-5, with TRBD1 matching 7 bases. Germline assignment: CDR1 SEHNR and CDR2 FQNEAQ (reference sequence). The CDR3 consists of 15 residues. J lost 5 bases, V lost 6 bases, and 12 bases had no gene match.